Listed below are T cell receptor beta chains from one sample, sequenced in a study of blood T cell repertoires in COVID-19. The protocol was immunoSEQ multiplex PCR, while the TCRdb copy is restricted to in-frame clones and leaves out a portion. The sample yields fewer than 180,000 clones, roughly nine tenths seen once. Sample: peripheral blood. The receptors come from a woman aged 55-69 years with active or convalescent COVID-19. CDR3s include the opening cysteine and the closing phenylalanine or tryptophan. D genes are given only for firm matches. Only part of the rows carry a size: once, few, many, or a class if the clone is expanded.

j_call v_call clone_size d_call cdr3_aa cdr3_nt
TRBJ2-7 TRBV6-2/TRBV6-3 NA TRBD2 CASSRLAGGLYEQYF TGTGCCAGCAGCCGACTAGCGGGGGGACTCTACGAGCAGTACTTC
TRBJ1-1 TRBV5-1 once NA CASSLWANGNTEAFF TGCGCCAGCAGCTTGTGGGCAAACGGGAACACTGAAGCTTTCTTT
TRBJ2-1 TRBV5-1 NA TRBD2 CASRERLAGGPYEQFF TGCGCCAGCAGGGAAAGACTAGCGGGGGGGCCCTATGAGCAGTTCTTC
TRBJ2-5 TRBV5-1 NA TRBD2 CASSLVPSGGPYQETQYF TGCGCCAGCAGCTTGGTGCCTAGCGGGGGGCCGTACCAAGAGACCCAGTACTTC
TRBJ2-5 TRBV7-9 once NA CASRPAFGGGETQYF TGTGCCAGCAGACCCGCGTTCGGGGGAGGAGAGACCCAGTACTTC
TRBJ2-7 TRBV6-5 NA TRBD1 CASSSGGEGYEQYF TGTGCCAGCAGTTCAGGGGGCGAAGGTTACGAGCAGTACTTC
TRBJ1-2 TRBV27 NA TRBD1 CASSLGTGYGYTF TGTGCCAGCAGTCTAGGGACAGGCTATGGCTACACCTTC
TRBJ1-5 TRBV11-2 NA NA CASSLQGNQPQHF TGTGCCAGCAGCTTACAGGGGAATCAGCCCCAGCATTTT
TRBJ1-1 TRBV5-1 NA TRBD1 CASSLWGQGNTEAFF TGCGCCAGCAGCTTGTGGGGACAGGGGAACACTGAAGCTTTCTTT
TRBJ1-2 TRBV18 once TRBD1 CASSQQADRGHGYGYTF TGTGCCAGCTCACAACAGGCCGACAGGGGGCACGGCTATGGCTACACCTTC
TRBJ2-7 TRBV9 NA NA CASSVAPGNYEQYF TGTGCCAGCAGCGTAGCTCCAGGGAACTACGAGCAGTACTTC
TRBJ1-1 TRBV19 once NA CASSTQEGMNTEAFF TGTGCCAGTAGTACTCAGGAGGGGATGAACACTGAAGCTTTCTTT
TRBJ1-1 TRBV7-9 NA TRBD1 CASSSMGQANTEAFF TGTGCCAGCAGCTCAATGGGACAGGCGAACACTGAAGCTTTCTTT